This TCR beta chain is from a study of blood T cell repertoires in COVID-19. The overall study: PBMCs, B-cell-depleted T cells, or T cells provided the cDNA or gDNA that made up the material.

Germline CDR1 and CDR2: SNHLY and FYNNEI. After removal of 10 bases from V and 3 bases from J, the junction contained 6 bases not matched to a gene. CDR3 length: 13 amino acids. TCRdb's table, derived via immunoSEQ multiplex PCR, lists solely in-frame clones and lacks some. This table has tens of thousands of clones, about 88% appearing once. Sequencing was done on a sample of peripheral blood. This chain joins TRBV2 and TRBJ2-3, with TRBD2 identical over 8 bases. This clonotype was sampled from a human donor in a cohort sampled during active COVID-19. For the CDR3, the DNA is TGTGCCACCGGGAGGGGGGTAACAGATACGCAGTATTTT. Encoded protein: CATGRGVTDTQYF.